The 20 T cell receptor beta chains below come from one sample, sequenced in a study of shared clonotypes between healthy human individuals. The assay was immunoSEQ multiplex PCR, and TCRdb's table has in-frame clones only and misses some. The profile covers 100,000 to 120,000 clones, with around 65% appearing a single time and approximately 25% taken by the ten largest. Sequenced: memory CD8+ T cells sorted from blood. Subset specified: CD45RO+ cells pooled with CCR7-negative TemRA cells. These receptor sequences come from a woman in her twenties or thirties in good health.

In its sample, this clone was seen many times. The chain recombines TRBV4-2 with TRBJ1-5; D might be TRBD1 (6 bases). This CDR3 comprises 14 residues. Between the trimmed V and J ends, which lost 0 bases and 6 bases, there was a span of 9 bases. The germline CDR1 and CDR2 sequences are LGHNA and YNFKEQ. The CDR3 DNA follows: TGTGCCAGCAGCCAAGAGAGGGGGGTTCAGCCCCAGCATTTT. Translating it yields CASSQERGVQPQHF.

This chain joins TRBV4-1 and TRBJ2-1; 7 positions match TRBD1. In germline, CDR1 is MGHRA, CDR2 YSYEKL. There are 16 residues in the CDR3. The junction had 8 bases not matched to a gene; V was cut back by 1 base and J by 5 bases. This CDR3 is CASSQARGQVDNEQFF. CDR3 coding DNA: TGCGCCAGCAGCCAAGCCCGCGGACAGGTGGACAATGAGCAGTTCTTC.

J is TRBJ2-5 and V is TRBV6-1; no clear D gene. This CDR3 is built from 15 residues. Germline lookup yields CDR1 MNHNS and CDR2 SASEGT. The V and J ends lost 1 base and 9 bases respectively, with 18 bases between them. This CDR3 is CASSEVGYGSTAQYF. The CDR3 DNA sequence: TGTGCCAGCAGTGAAGTAGGGTATGGGTCGACGGCCCAGTACTTC.

Regarding this clone: A much bigger clone sits one base away, suggesting this may be a read error. Distinct nucleotide sequences in the sample also encode this CDR3. The rearrangement joins TRBV2 to TRBJ2-7; D gene unclear. Germline CDR1 reads SNHLY; CDR2 reads FYNNEI. The CDR3 contains 13 residues. Trimming left V 6 bases short and J 2 bases short, with 11 bases between. CDR3 region: CASRGPEPYEQYF. The CDR3 DNA reads as TGTGCCAGCAGAGGGCCAGAACCCTACGAGCAGTACTTC.

The genes are TRBV7-9 and TRBJ1-1; D unresolved. This CDR3 contains 16 residues. In germline, CDR1 is SEHNR, CDR2 FQNEAQ (reference sequence). The V gene lost 5 bases and the J gene lost 0 bases, with 16 bases spanning the gap. The CDR3 bases are TGTGCCAGCAGCACACCACTGATAGGCATGAACACTGAAGCTTTCTTT. It encodes CASSTPLIGMNTEAFF.

The rearrangement uses TRBV14 and TRBJ2-7; D is ambiguous. Germline V gives CDR1 SGHDN, CDR2 FVKESK. V was clipped by 4 bases and J by 7 bases, with 14 bases between them. The CDR3 is 13 amino acids. The CDR3 spells CASSRRLSAEQYF. Here the CDR3 DNA reads TGTGCCAGCAGCCGTCGACTGAGTGCGGAGCAGTACTTC.

The rearrangement joins TRBV15 to TRBJ1-1; 10 positions agree with TRBD1. With V trimmed by 1 base and J by 3 bases, 23 bases remained unmatched. The CDR3 has 22 amino acids. Germline CDR1 is LNHNV and CDR2 is YYDKDF (reference sequence). The CDR3 here is CATSRGGLLSGQGGRSDTEAFF. CDR3 sequence (DNA): TGTGCCACCAGCAGAGGGGGCCTTCTCTCTGGACAGGGGGGCCGTAGCGACACTGAAGCTTTCTTT. Drawing the rest from reference TRBV15 and TRBJ1-1, the complete variable domain is DAMVIQNPRYQVTQFGKPVTLSCSQTLNHNVMYWYQQKSSQAPKLLFHYYDKDFNNEADTPDNFQSRRPNTSFCFLDIRSPGLGDTAMYLCATSRGGLLSGQGGRSDTEAFFGQGTRLTVV.

The chain joins TRBV7-9 to TRBJ2-1; D not certain. Per the germline V gene, CDR1 is SEHNR and CDR2 is FQNEAQ (reference sequence). This CDR3 contains 15 residues. Deletions cut 6 bases from V and 10 bases from J, with 22 bases between. For the CDR3, the DNA is TGTGCCAGCAGTCATTCTACGATAGCTCAATTAGAGCAGTTCTTC. Its protein product is CASSHSTIAQLEQFF.

In its sample, this clone was seen once. The chain uses TRBV7-8 and TRBJ1-4; D unclear. With 6 bases removed from V and 5 bases from J, the gap between germline ends came to 19 bases. The CDR3 contains 16 residues. Germline values: CDR1 SGHVS, CDR2 FQNEAQ. The CDR3 is CASSLGGFVTNEKLFF. CDR3 DNA sequence: TGTGCCAGCAGTCTTGGAGGTTTCGTTACCAATGAAAAACTGTTTTTT.

The chain links TRBV30 to TRBJ1-2; D is ambiguous. Germline V lookup: CDR1 GTSNPN, CDR2 SVGIG (reference sequence). The CDR3 length is 13 residues. The germline V and J ends were trimmed by 1 base and 4 bases, with 10 bases remaining between them. Here the CDR3 reads CAWSDWSSYGYTF. The DNA for the CDR3 is TGTGCCTGGAGTGATTGGAGTAGCTATGGCTACACCTTC.

The chain links TRBV7-6 to TRBJ2-2, with 7 positions matching TRBD1. There are 15 residues in the CDR3. With 6 bases clipped from V and 5 bases from J, the junction kept 9 bases outside the gene matches. CDR1 and CDR2 from the germline V gene are SGHVS and FNYEAQ. The CDR3 DNA sequence: TGTGCCAGCAGTCCATGGAAGGGGGCGACCGGGGAGCTGTTTTTT. It translates to CASSPWKGATGELFF.

The CDR3 sequence is CASSFGPYENTGELFF. The CDR3 DNA reads TGTGCCAGCAGCTTTGGCCCTTATGAGAACACCGGGGAGCTGTTTTTT. The chain has TRBV5-4 and TRBJ2-2; D is ambiguous. CDR1 and CDR2 from the germline V gene are SGHNT and YYREEE (reference sequence). The V end was cut by 2 bases, the J end by 1 base, with 12 bases between. This CDR3 is 16 amino acids long.

This clone was counted between two and nine times. The chain employs TRBV27 and TRBJ2-1; D is unclear. CDR1 and CDR2 from the germline V gene are MNHEY and SMNVEV (reference sequence). V gave up 1 base and J gave up 8 bases, with 9 bases separating them. The CDR3 spans 13 residues. This chain's CDR3 is CASSLFGSYEQFF. CDR3 coding DNA: TGTGCCAGCAGTTTATTCGGCAGCTATGAGCAGTTCTTC.

The genes are TRBV7-9 and TRBJ2-7; maybe TRBD1 (5 bases). Looked up from germline, CDR1 is SEHNR and CDR2 is FQNEAQ (reference sequence). This CDR3 is built from 14 residues. V dropped 5 bases and J dropped 3 bases, with 14 bases sitting between them. The CDR3, as DNA: TGTGCCAGCAGCCGAAGGGGTTTTGGCTACGAGCAGTACTTC. Translated, it gives CASSRRGFGYEQYF. Together with reference TRBV7-9 and TRBJ2-7, the CDR3 gives the full variable domain: DTGVSQNPRHKITKRGQNVTFRCDPISEHNRLYWYRQTLGQGPEFLTYFQNEAQLEKSRLLSDRFSAERPKGSFSTLEIQRTEQGDSAMYLCASSRRGFGYEQYFGPGTRLTVT.

The table lists this clone with a few counts. The J gene is TRBJ1-5, the V gene TRBV7-8; the D gene is possibly TRBD1 (5 bases). Germline lookup yields CDR1 SGHVS and CDR2 FQNEAQ. Trimming shortened V by 2 bases and J by 4 bases, and 15 bases separated the two germline ends. The CDR3 sequence is 16 residues long. The CDR3 region has the DNA TGTGCCAGCAGCTTAAATGTCGGGGGGAGAAATCAGCCCCAGCATTTT. It specifies CASSLNVGGRNQPQHF.

The J gene is TRBJ2-1, the V gene TRBV5-6; TRBD1 is a possible D gene (5 bases). This CDR3 has 17 amino acids. CDR1 and CDR2 from the germline V gene are SGHDT and YYEEEE. The germline V and J ends were trimmed by 0 bases and 0 bases, with 13 bases remaining between them. The CDR3: CASSLGMTANSYNEQFF. The CDR3 region has the DNA TGTGCCAGCAGCTTGGGGATGACAGCAAACTCCTACAATGAGCAGTTCTTC.

Regarding this clone: At the DNA level, this CDR3 is encoded by other sequences in the same sample as well. V is TRBV11-3 and J is TRBJ2-7, with D unresolved. Germline CDR1 is SGHNT and CDR2 is YENEEA. Between the trimmed V and J ends, which lost 1 base and 1 base, there was a span of 8 bases. The CDR3 totals 14 residues. The CDR3 region is CASSLGLASYEQYF. The CDR3 DNA reads as TGTGCCAGCAGCTTAGGCCTTGCTTCCTACGAGCAGTACTTC.

The rearrangement links TRBV4-2 to TRBJ1-4; D not resolved. CDR1 and CDR2 (germline): LGHNA, YNFKEQ. V lost 0 bases and J lost 8, with 10 bases in between. CDR3 size: 14 residues. The CDR3 here is CASSQERVGEKLFF. The CDR3 DNA is TGTGCCAGCAGCCAAGAGAGGGTAGGGGAAAAACTGTTTTTT.

This sequence joins TRBV25-1 and TRBJ2-1, with TRBD2 matching over 12 bases. With V trimmed by 4 bases and J by 8 bases, 15 bases remained unmatched. Germline CDR1 MGHDK, CDR2 SYGVNS. The CDR3 runs 18 residues. The CDR3 nucleotides read TGTGCCAGCAGTGCGACTAGCGGGAGTCGAATGGGGGGCGATGAGCAGTTCTTC. It yields the protein CASSATSGSRMGGDEQFF.

J is TRBJ2-1 and V is TRBV4-1, with TRBD2 as a possible D gene (5 bases). There are 15 residues in the CDR3. Per the germline V gene, CDR1 is MGHRA and CDR2 is YSYEKL. Trimming removed 0 bases from V and 5 bases from J, with 11 bases in between. The CDR3 loop is CASSQDPGNNNEQFF. The CDR3 DNA reads TGCGCCAGCAGCCAAGATCCGGGAAATAACAATGAGCAGTTCTTC.